The clone carrying this TCR beta chain was found many times. The entry originates in a study of breast tumors, draining lymph nodes, adjacent tissues. TCRdb called the multiplex PCR reads again in MiXCR, with one record for every CDR3 protein. In the table there are around 120,000 distinct CDR3 sequences, about 20% of which are singletons. Breast cancer patients provided tissue from their axillary draining lymph nodes. Germline V CDR1 and CDR2: DFQATT, SNEGSKA (reference sequence). This CDR3 spans 13 amino acids. V lost 1 base, J lost 3 bases, and 10 bases lay in between. This TCR derives from a female donor with breast cancer. Some clones in this sample may be carry-over from other donors' samples. The chain uses TRBV20-1 and TRBJ2-7, with TRBD2 as a possible D gene (5 bases). Material: axillary lymph node tissue. CDR3 amino acids: CSARAGLHYEQYF. The DNA of the CDR3 is TGCAGTGCTAGAGCCGGACTGCACTACGAGCAGTACTTC.